This T cell receptor beta chain was captured in a study of blood T cells in healthy people across ages. Study results and limitations: One million T cells yielded diversity estimates that were considered underestimates. Naive T cell percentage by flow cytometry tracked strongly with beta diversity.

Of note for this clonotype: Its specificity is unknown. This could be a read error, since a much larger clone is one nucleotide away.

PCR was performed a second time for roughly 7 to 12 cycles using a sample-barcoded 5' primer and a J-beta primer mix. Researchers report that a template-switch adaptor with 12 random nucleotides tagged each cDNA molecule. No fewer than 2.5 million CDR3-containing paired-end reads came from each sample. MiXCR, applied by TCRdb to the 5' RACE reads, yields one record per CDR3 protein. Of about 1.8 million distinct CDR3 sequences listed, approximately 50% were seen once; the top ten hold 2.1%. The V gene's germline CDR1 is LNHNV and CDR2 YYDKDF (reference sequence). Trimming left V 0 bases short and J 7 bases short, with 19 bases between. The CDR3 consists of 16 residues.

This TCR came from a woman aged 40 to 55 in good health. Material for sequencing was blood. The V call is TRBV15, the J call TRBJ2-7, with D perhaps assigned TRBD1 or TRBD2 (5 bases each). This chain's CDR3 is CATSREGVPQYNEQYF. The CDR3 bases are TGTGCCACCAGCAGAGAGGGGGTGCCCCAGTACAATGAGCAGTACTTC.